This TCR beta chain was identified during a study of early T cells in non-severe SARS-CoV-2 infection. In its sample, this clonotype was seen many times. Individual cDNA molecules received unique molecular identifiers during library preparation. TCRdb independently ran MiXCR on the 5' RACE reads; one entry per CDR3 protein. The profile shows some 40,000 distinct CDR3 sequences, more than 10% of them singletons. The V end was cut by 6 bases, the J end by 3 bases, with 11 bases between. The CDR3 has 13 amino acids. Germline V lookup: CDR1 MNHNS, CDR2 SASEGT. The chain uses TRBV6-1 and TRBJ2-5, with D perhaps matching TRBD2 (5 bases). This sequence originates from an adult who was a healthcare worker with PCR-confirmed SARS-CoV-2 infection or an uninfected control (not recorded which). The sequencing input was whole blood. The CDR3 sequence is CASRDFRKETQYF. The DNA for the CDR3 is TGTGCCAGCAGGGACTTTCGAAAAGAGACCCAGTACTTC.